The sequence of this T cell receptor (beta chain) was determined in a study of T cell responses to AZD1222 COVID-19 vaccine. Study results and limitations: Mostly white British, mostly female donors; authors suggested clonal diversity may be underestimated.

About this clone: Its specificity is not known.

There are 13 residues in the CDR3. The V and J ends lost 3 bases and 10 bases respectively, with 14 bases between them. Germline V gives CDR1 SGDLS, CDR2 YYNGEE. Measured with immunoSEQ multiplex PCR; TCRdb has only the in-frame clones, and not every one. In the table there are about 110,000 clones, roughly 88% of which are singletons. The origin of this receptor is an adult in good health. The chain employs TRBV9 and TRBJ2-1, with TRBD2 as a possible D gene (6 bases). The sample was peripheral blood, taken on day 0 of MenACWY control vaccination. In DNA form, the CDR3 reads TGTGCCAGCAGCGCCGGAGGGCCAGGGGAGCAGTTCTTC. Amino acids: CASSAGGPGEQFF.